There are a few counts of the clone carrying this T cell receptor (beta chain). The target antigen is unknown. Patients showing uncontrolled infection, other autoimmune disease, pregnancy or lactation were ineligible. Diagnosing involved the use of clinical symptoms, serum thyroxine and TRAb, thyroid ultrasound and orbital computed tomography. V was clipped by 2 bases and J by 0 bases, with 17 bases between them. This CDR3 is 17 amino acids long. The germline gives CDR1 MNHEY, CDR2 SVGEGT. This specimen belongs to a study of T cells in Graves' hyperthyroidism and ophthalmopathy. Points from the study as a whole: Stable hyperthyroidism was told apart from ophthalmopathy by a model built on 13 V-J features. It was a median approximately six months before onset that the model predicted ophthalmopathy.

There were TCR beta CDR3 regions amplified from RNA transcripts. Using the HTBI primer set, a first-round RT-PCR was run on the TCR CDR3. TCRdb called the multiplex PCR reads again in MiXCR, with one record for every CDR3 protein. The top ten hold more than 6% of the sample, which has fewer than 650,000 distinct CDR3 sequences, 14% seen once. The material sequenced was blood. This TCR was sampled from a woman between 18 and 30 years old with Graves' ophthalmopathy. V gene TRBV6-2 or TRBV6-3 combines with J gene TRBJ2-7; D is uncertain. The CDR3 here is CASSYLYAQHGSYEQYF. The CDR3 region has the DNA TGTGCCAGCAGTTACCTATATGCGCAGCACGGCTCCTACGAGCAGTACTTC.